These T cell receptor beta chains were read from a single sample in a study of T-cell reconstitution after alpha-beta-depleted transplantation in children. TCRdb re-analysed the PCR reads in MiXCR, keeping a single row per CDR3 protein. The sample lists 90,000 to 130,000 distinct CDR3 sequences; about 6.4% were seen once. Sequences were derived from PBMCs, mostly from graft donor cells, sampled 360 days after TCRalphabeta/CD19-depleted stem cell transplant. These receptors all stem from a male patient aged 2 to 9 who had a stem cell transplant for acute lymphoblastic leukemia, so the T cells may come from the graft donor. Both conserved end residues are part of each CDR3. A D gene is named only where the DNA matches it firmly. The size of a clone is reported for some rows only, either as once, few or many, or as a class for expanded clones.

cdr3_aa	cdr3_nt	cdr3_length	clone_size	v_call	j_call	d_call
CASVQTNTGELFF	TGCGCCAGCGTCCAGACGAACACCGGGGAGCTGTTTTTT	13	.	TRBV10-1	TRBJ2-2	.
CASSLTGRTEAFF	TGTGCCAGCAGCTTGACAGGTAGAACTGAAGCTTTCTTT	13	many	TRBV7-9	TRBJ1-1	.
CASSLVPGSYGYTF	TGTGCCAGCAGCTTAGTGCCGGGTTCCTATGGCTACACCTTC	14	.	TRBV7-2	TRBJ1-2	.
CASSELWGTGEGDEQYF	TGCGCCAGCAGTGAGTTATGGGGGACAGGGGAAGGCGACGAGCAGTACTTC	17	few	TRBV10-1	TRBJ2-7	TRBD1
CASKRTGFSQQETQYF	TGTGCCAGCAAGCGGACAGGGTTTAGTCAACAAGAGACCCAGTACTTC	16	many	TRBV12-3/TRBV12-4	TRBJ2-5	TRBD1
CASSTGGKDQPQHF	TGCGCCAGCAGCACAGGGGGGAAAGATCAGCCCCAGCATTTT	14	.	TRBV5-1	TRBJ1-5	TRBD1
CATSAGYSQPQHF	TGTGCCACCAGTGCGGGGTACAGTCAGCCCCAGCATTTT	13	.	TRBV24-1	TRBJ1-5	.
CANGEDKDTQFF	TGTGCCAACGGGGAGGACAAGGACACACAGTTCTTC	12	many	TRBV2	TRBJ2-1	.
CASSFRDRGRDTQYF	TGTGCCAGCAGTTTCCGGGACAGGGGGCGAGATACGCAGTATTTT	15	many	TRBV25-1	TRBJ2-3	TRBD1
CASSETGFPFSGANVLTF	TGTGCCAGCAGCGAAACAGGGTTCCCCTTCTCTGGGGCCAACGTCCTGACTTTC	18	few	TRBV3-1	TRBJ2-6	.
CASSLLSGRPDTQYF	TGTGCCAGCAGCTTACTGTCAGGGCGCCCAGATACGCAGTATTTT	15	many	TRBV7-2	TRBJ2-3	.
CASSLWAGSSYNEQFF	TGTGCCAGCAGCTTATGGGCGGGAAGCTCCTACAATGAGCAGTTCTTC	16	.	TRBV7-3	TRBJ2-1	.
CASIQVAGNTGELFF	TGTGCCAGCATACAAGTAGCGGGGAACACCGGGGAGCTGTTTTTT	15	.	TRBV27	TRBJ2-2	TRBD2
CSVGAANIQYF	TGCAGCGTTGGCGCAGCCAACATTCAGTACTTC	11	many	TRBV29-1	TRBJ2-4	.
CASSSATSALWNEQFF	TGTGCCAGCAGCTCGGCGACTAGCGCACTATGGAATGAGCAGTTCTTC	16	many	TRBV7-9	TRBJ2-1	TRBD2
CASSQEVRSIYNEQFF	TGTGCCAGCAGCCAAGAAGTCAGATCAATCTACAATGAGCAGTTCTTC	16	.	TRBV4-2	TRBJ2-1	.
CASTGQGVSGNTIYF	TGTGCCAGCACCGGACAGGGGGTCTCTGGAAACACCATATATTTT	15	many	TRBV7-9	TRBJ1-3	TRBD1
CSVEDGVIQETQYF	TGCAGCGTTGAAGATGGAGTGATCCAAGAGACCCAGTACTTC	14	many	TRBV29-1	TRBJ2-5	.
CASSLRASGYEQYF	TGTGCCAGCAGCTTACGGGCCAGCGGTTACGAGCAGTACTTC	14	many	TRBV11-1	TRBJ2-7	.
CASSLEGGPQGPSSYNEQFF	TGTGCCAGCAGCTTAGAAGGGGGGCCCCAGGGTCCAAGCTCCTACAATGAGCAGTTCTTC	20	many	TRBV11-2	TRBJ2-1	.
CASSQEGFDGGTIYF	TGCGCCAGCAGCCAAGAGGGTTTTGATGGTGGCACCATATATTTT	15	.	TRBV4-3	TRBJ1-3	.
CAIPGQGAETQYF	TGTGCCATTCCGGGACAGGGGGCGGAGACCCAGTACTTC	13	.	TRBV10-3	TRBJ2-5	TRBD1
CASSPQGTTFTDTQYF	TGTGCCAGCAGCCCCCAGGGCACCACCTTCACAGATACGCAGTATTTT	16	.	TRBV7-8	TRBJ2-3	.
CASSFSGPNTGELFF	TGTGCCAGCAGCTTCAGCGGGCCGAACACCGGGGAGCTGTTTTTT	15	few	TRBV7-9	TRBJ2-2	.
CASSDRSEVDTQYF	TGTGCCAGCAGCGACAGGAGTGAAGTGGATACGCAGTATTTT	14	many	TRBV12-3/TRBV12-4	TRBJ2-3	.
CASSFRGAENEKLFF	TGTGCCAGCAGCTTCAGGGGCGCTGAGAATGAAAAACTGTTTTTT	15	.	TRBV5-6	TRBJ1-4	.
CASSPSRDTNSPLHF	TGTGCCAGTAGCCCTTCCCGGGACACGAATTCACCCCTCCACTTT	15	few	TRBV19	TRBJ1-6	.
CASSPRGSNQPQHF	TGTGCCAGCAGTCCCCGGGGCAGCAATCAGCCCCAGCATTTT	14	.	TRBV27	TRBJ1-5	.